What follows is one T cell receptor beta chain and its context. It has no known antigen specificity. No base quality information exists; no much larger clone differs at one position. The immunoSEQ Assay, a bias-controlled multiplex PCR, was used to amplify TCRbeta CDR3 regions from genomic DNA. In the original analysis: The number of nucleated cells in each sample was estimated from the amplification of reference gene primers within the assay. Sequence reads were collapsed and filtered to measure the absolute abundance of every unique TCRbeta CDR3 rearrangement. Productive Simpson clonality was computed per sample as the square root of Simpson's diversity index over productive rearrangements. Sourced from immuneACCESS, this table was stored by TCRdb with only in-frame sequences that have V and J called. A share of the clones is absent; for the studies checked, an unresolved V gene accounts for under half, and the remainder has no known explanation. The DNA gave D and trimming, while V, J and clone size come from that table. The table for this sample lists a few hundred thousand clones; around nine tenths of them were counted only once. The ten largest account for less than 2% of the sample.

The sample originates from a study of blood T cell repertoires in COVID-19 (dated by TCRdb to the early 2020s). Turning to the overall study: Collaborator samples came from the United States, Italy and Spain and covered acute and convalescent phases of COVID-19. A freely available public database, intended as a resource for researchers studying the immune response to SARS-CoV-2, is where the repertoires were released. The prospective study material was composed of cDNA or gDNA derived from T cells, B-cell-depleted T cells, or PBMCs. Deeply sampled blood TCRbeta repertoires from subjects exposed to, actively infected with, or recovered from COVID-19 were included in the dataset. A de-identified subject ID, COVID-19 status, age in years and sex were almost always included in the sample metadata. HLA class I and class II types, where available, came from metadata supplied by the sample provider rather than from assay-based typing. Samples were obtained from the ongoing ImmuneRACE study (first 160 participants) and from some 1,300 subjects provided by 6 global collaborators.

The study at large found these results: How much clinical and demographic metadata was included differed by source and by participant, and the metadata was provided uncurated.

Enrolling through a virtual design, the prospective study's participants ranged in age from roughly 18 to 89 years and lived across 24 United States geographic areas. In the prospective study, participants were assigned to cohorts based on the clinical history participants reported in a screening survey and a study questionnaire. Recovered participants in ImmuneRACE Cohort 3 were defined by two consecutive negative NP/OP PCR tests, clearance by a healthcare professional, or resolution of symptoms. Each participant in the prospective study had whole blood, serum and a nasopharyngeal or oropharyngeal swab collected by mobile phlebotomists. Prospective study participants could optionally give additional blood draws and questionnaires over a roughly 2-month period. Before DNA extraction, blood samples from the prospective study were shipped at room temperature or frozen. What was sequenced was PBMCs or T cells enriched from blood (not recorded which). This TCR was sampled from a middle-aged woman who had recovered from COVID-19.

The sequenced DNA is TGTGCCAGTAACCCGACAGGGAATCAGCCCCAGCATTTT. This gives the protein CASNPTGNQPQHF. Recombination connected TRBV19 to TRBJ1-5, and 7 junctional nucleotides match TRBD1. The germline V gene (reference sequence) yields LNHDA for CDR1 and SQIVND for CDR2. Its CDR3 holds 13 amino acids, cysteine through phenylalanine. Just CDR3 DNA is preserved here, 39 bases in frame from base 1. For this chain, trimming is 7 bases at the V end and 4 bases at the J end, and the number of junction bases without a gene match is 4.